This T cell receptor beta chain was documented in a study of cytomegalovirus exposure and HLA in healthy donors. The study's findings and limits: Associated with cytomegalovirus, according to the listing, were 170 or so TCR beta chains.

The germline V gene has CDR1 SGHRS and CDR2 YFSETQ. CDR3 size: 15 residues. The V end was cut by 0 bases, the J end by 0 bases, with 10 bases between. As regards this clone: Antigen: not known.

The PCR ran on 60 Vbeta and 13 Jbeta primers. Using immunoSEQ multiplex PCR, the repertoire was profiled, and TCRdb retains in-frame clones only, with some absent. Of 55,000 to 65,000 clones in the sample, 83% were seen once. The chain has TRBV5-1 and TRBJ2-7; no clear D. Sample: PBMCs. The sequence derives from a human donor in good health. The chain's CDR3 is CASSLVSSVSYEQYF. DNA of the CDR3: TGCGCCAGCAGCTTGGTTAGCTCCGTCTCCTACGAGCAGTACTTC.